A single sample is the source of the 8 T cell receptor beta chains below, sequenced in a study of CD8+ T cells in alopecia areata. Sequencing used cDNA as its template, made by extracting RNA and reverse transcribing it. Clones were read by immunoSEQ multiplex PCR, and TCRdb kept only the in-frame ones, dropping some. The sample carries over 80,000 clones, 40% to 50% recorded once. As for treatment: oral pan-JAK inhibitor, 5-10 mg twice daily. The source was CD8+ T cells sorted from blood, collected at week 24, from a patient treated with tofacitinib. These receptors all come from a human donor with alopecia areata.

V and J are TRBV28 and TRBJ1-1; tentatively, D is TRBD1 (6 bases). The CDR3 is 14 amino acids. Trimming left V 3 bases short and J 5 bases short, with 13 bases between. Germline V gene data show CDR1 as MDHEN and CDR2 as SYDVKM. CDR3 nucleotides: TGTGCCAGCAGTTTTTACAGGGAGAATACTGAAGCTTTCTTT. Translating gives CASSFYRENTEAFF.

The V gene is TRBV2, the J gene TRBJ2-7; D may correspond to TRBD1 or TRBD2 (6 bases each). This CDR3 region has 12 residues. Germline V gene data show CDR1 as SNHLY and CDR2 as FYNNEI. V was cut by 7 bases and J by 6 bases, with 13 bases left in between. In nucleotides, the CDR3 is TGTGCCAGCACGGAGGGGGGCCTCGAGCAGTACTTC. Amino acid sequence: CASTEGGLEQYF.

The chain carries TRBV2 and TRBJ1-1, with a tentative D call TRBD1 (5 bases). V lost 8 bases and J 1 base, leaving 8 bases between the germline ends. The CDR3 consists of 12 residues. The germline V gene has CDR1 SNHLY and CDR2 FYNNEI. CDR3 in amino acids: CASLGRNTEAFF. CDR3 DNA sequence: TGTGCCAGCCTGGGGCGGAACACTGAAGCTTTCTTT.

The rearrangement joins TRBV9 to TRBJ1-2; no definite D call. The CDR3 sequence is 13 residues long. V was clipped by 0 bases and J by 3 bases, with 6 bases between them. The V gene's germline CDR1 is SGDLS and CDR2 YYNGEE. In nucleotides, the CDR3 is TGTGCCAGCAGCGTAGAGAACGACTATGGCTACACCTTC. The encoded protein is CASSVENDYGYTF. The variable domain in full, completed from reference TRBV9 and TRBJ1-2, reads DSGVTQTPKHLITATGQRVTLRCSPRSGDLSVYWYQQSLDQGLQFLIQYYNGEERAKGNILERFSAQQFPDLHSELNLSSLELGDSALYFCASSVENDYGYTFGSGTRLTVV.

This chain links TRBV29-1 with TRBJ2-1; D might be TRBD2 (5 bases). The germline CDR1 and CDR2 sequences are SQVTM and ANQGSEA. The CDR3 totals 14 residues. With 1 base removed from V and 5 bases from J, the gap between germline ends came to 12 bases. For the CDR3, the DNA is TGCAGCGTTGAAGGAGCCAGAGCGGACAATGAGCAGTTCTTC. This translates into CSVEGARADNEQFF.

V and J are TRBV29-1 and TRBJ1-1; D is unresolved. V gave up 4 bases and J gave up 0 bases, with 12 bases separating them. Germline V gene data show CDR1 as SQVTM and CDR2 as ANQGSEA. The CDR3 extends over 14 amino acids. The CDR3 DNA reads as TGCAGCGTTGCACCTCAGCCTATGAACACTGAAGCTTTCTTT. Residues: CSVAPQPMNTEAFF.

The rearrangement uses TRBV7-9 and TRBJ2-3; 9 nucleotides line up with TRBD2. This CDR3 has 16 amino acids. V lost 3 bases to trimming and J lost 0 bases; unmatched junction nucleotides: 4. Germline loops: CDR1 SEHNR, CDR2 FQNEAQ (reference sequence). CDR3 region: CASSFPTSGSTDTQYF. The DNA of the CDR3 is TGTGCCAGCAGCTTTCCGACTAGCGGTAGCACAGATACGCAGTATTTT.

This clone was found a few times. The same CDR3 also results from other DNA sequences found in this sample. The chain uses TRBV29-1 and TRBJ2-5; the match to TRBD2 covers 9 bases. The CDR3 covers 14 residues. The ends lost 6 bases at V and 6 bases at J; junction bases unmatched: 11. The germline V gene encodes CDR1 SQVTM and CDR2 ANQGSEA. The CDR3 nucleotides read TGCAGCGTGCGGGGGGGCGGGACCTCAAAGACCCAGTACTTC. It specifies CSVRGGGTSKTQYF.